Here is one TCR beta chain with its context. This sample was taken from a study of shared clonotypes between healthy human individuals. Germline V CDR1 and CDR2: SGHRS, YFSETQ. The junction had 6 bases not matched to a gene; V was cut back by 2 bases and J by 8 bases. The CDR3 runs to 15 residues. Assay used: immunoSEQ multiplex PCR; TCRdb lists only in-frame clones, some missing. Of some 480,000 clones in the sample, less than 80% were seen once. The sequenced sample consisted of PBMCs. The J gene is TRBJ2-1, the V gene TRBV5-1; 11 nucleotides agree with TRBD1. This receptor was obtained from a woman aged 40-49 years in good health. Some clones in this sample may be carry-over from other donors' samples. The DNA for the CDR3 is TGCGCCAGCAGCTTAGGGACAGGGGGTGAGGATGAGCAGTTCTTC. This encodes CASSLGTGGEDEQFF.